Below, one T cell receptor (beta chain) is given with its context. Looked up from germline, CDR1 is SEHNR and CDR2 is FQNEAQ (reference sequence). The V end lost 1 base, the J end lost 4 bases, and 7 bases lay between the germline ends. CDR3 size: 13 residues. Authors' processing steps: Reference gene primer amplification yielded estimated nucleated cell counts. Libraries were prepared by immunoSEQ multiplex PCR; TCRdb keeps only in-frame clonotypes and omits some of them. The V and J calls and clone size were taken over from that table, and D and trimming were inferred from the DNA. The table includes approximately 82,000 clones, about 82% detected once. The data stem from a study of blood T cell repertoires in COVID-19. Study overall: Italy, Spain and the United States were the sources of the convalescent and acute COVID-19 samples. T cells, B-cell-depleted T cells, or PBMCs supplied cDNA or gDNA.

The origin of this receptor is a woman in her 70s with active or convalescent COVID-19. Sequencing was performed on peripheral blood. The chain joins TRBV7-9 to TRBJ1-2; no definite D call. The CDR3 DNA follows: TGTGCCAGCAGCTTAGACAGCATCTATGGCTACACCTTC. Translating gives CASSLDSIYGYTF.